These 19 T cell receptor beta chains share one sample of origin, sequenced in a study of esophageal squamous cell carcinoma under preoperative chemotherapy. MiXCR, applied by TCRdb to the PCR reads, yields one record per CDR3 protein. This table holds 15,000 or so distinct CDR3 sequences, more than 45% found once. The sample's time point: before preoperative PTX-NDP chemotherapy. Specimen collection occurred from a patient given preoperative chemotherapy. The receptors were gathered from a human donor with esophageal squamous cell carcinoma. The donor label of this sample is uncertain.

This clonotype has more than one count but fewer than ten. The chain joins TRBV7-6 to TRBJ2-3; 11 bases match TRBD2. Germline V gene sequence: CDR1 SGHVS, CDR2 FNYEAQ. J gave up 1 base and V 5 bases, and 5 bases lay outside the gene matches. CDR3 length equals 16 residues. The CDR3 DNA reads TGTGCCAGCAGCCCTCTAGCGGGAGGTGGCACAGATACGCAGTATTTT. Protein product: CASSPLAGGGTDTQYF.

The table lists this clonotype with a few counts. The gene calls are TRBV4-1 and TRBJ2-2; 12 nucleotides line up with TRBD2. The CDR3 runs 19 residues. Per the germline V gene, CDR1 is MGHRA and CDR2 is YSYEKL. V trimming: 5 bases; J trimming: 6 bases; junction bases outside the gene matches: 16. This CDR3 is CASSTTGQGRLAGAGELFF. The CDR3, as DNA: TGCGCCAGCAGCACGACGGGCCAGGGGAGACTAGCGGGAGCCGGGGAGCTGTTTTTT.

This clonotype was counted at least ten times. The chain is built from TRBV7-6 and TRBJ2-4; unclear D gene. The germline CDR1 and CDR2 sequences are SGHVS and FNYEAQ. The CDR3 is 15 amino acids. V lost 3 bases, J lost 3 bases, and 12 bases lay in between. The CDR3 loop reads CASSLGMAGKNIQYF. Here the CDR3 DNA reads TGTGCCAGCAGCTTGGGTATGGCCGGCAAAAACATTCAGTACTTC.

This clonotype showed up just a few times. The V and J genes are TRBV7-2 and TRBJ2-5; D ambiguous. The CDR3 extends over 14 amino acids. V was trimmed by 2 bases and J by 1 base, leaving 8 bases between them. The V gene's germline CDR1 is SGHTA and CDR2 FQGNSA. The CDR3 loop reads CASSLSGTQETQYF. CDR3 sequence (DNA): TGTGCCAGCAGCTTAAGTGGCACCCAAGAGACCCAGTACTTC.

This clonotype was recorded many times. This sequence joins TRBV7-6 and TRBJ2-5; TRBD2 aligns across 9 bases. The ends lost 2 bases at V and 2 bases at J; junction bases unmatched: 6. The germline gives CDR1 SGHVS, CDR2 FNYEAQ. There are 16 residues in the CDR3. For the CDR3, the DNA is TGTGCCAGCAGCTTAATGGCTAGCGGGAATCAAGAGACCCAGTACTTC. The encoded protein is CASSLMASGNQETQYF.

This clonotype was seen only a few times. The rearrangement joins TRBV7-3 to TRBJ2-2; no clear D gene. The CDR3 totals 15 residues. CDR1 is SGHTA, CDR2 FQGTGA, per germline. V was pared by 5 bases and J by 2 bases, with 12 bases between. The CDR3 protein is CASSPTRINTGELFF. The CDR3 DNA reads as TGTGCCAGCAGCCCGACACGGATAAACACCGGGGAGCTGTTTTTT.

This clonotype is large within its sample. The rearrangement links TRBV12-3 or TRBV12-4 to TRBJ2-7; D is unclear. V was pared by 1 base and J by 2 bases, with 3 bases between. This CDR3 is 12 amino acids long. The CDR3 is CASSLVPYEQYF. The CDR3 DNA sequence: TGTGCCAGCAGTTTAGTCCCCTACGAGCAGTACTTC.

This clonotype is classed as medium-sized. This chain uses TRBV7-2 with TRBJ2-6; TRBD1 might be the D (6 bases). This CDR3 has 16 residues. Germline CDR1 reads SGHTA; CDR2 reads FQGNSA. V shed 0 bases and J shed 0 bases, with 6 bases lying between them. CDR3 region: CASSLAGGSGANVLTF. The CDR3 DNA reads TGTGCCAGCAGCTTAGCAGGGGGCTCTGGGGCCAACGTCCTGACTTTC.

This clonotype has ten or more counts. CDR3 protein: CASSLAGYEQFF. CDR3 nucleotides: TGTGCCAGCAGCTTAGCGGGGTATGAGCAGTTCTTC. V gene TRBV7-2 combines with J gene TRBJ2-1; the D is unclear. The V end was cut by 0 bases, the J end by 8 bases, with 5 bases between. The germline V gene encodes CDR1 SGHTA and CDR2 FQGNSA. The CDR3 covers 12 residues.

This clonotype was recorded a few times. This rearrangement joins TRBV7-2 to TRBJ2-7; no reliable D call. The V and J ends lost 1 base and 5 bases respectively, with 12 bases between them. In germline, CDR1 is SGHTA, CDR2 FQGNSA. The CDR3 has 14 amino acids. The CDR3 DNA sequence: TGTGCCAGCAGCTTAGTGGACGCGAGACACGAGCAGTACTTC. This encodes CASSLVDARHEQYF.

This chain uses TRBV20-1 with TRBJ1-1; TRBD1 matches 12 bases. V lost 3 bases and J lost 0; bases outside the gene matches: 2. Germline CDR1 is DFQATT and CDR2 is SNEGSKA (reference sequence). This CDR3 comprises 15 residues. In DNA, the CDR3 is TGCAGTGCTAGGGGACAGGGGGCCATGAACACTGAAGCTTTCTTT. Protein: CSARGQGAMNTEAFF.

This clonotype occurred a few times. The gene calls are TRBV28 and TRBJ2-3; 13 bases are a match to TRBD2. The V gene end was trimmed by 2 bases and the J gene end by 5 bases; junction bases not matched to a gene: 10. Germline CDR1 is MDHEN and CDR2 is SYDVKM. The CDR3 runs 18 residues. The CDR3 sequence: CASSLAPRLAGGLDTQYF. In DNA, the CDR3 is TGTGCCAGCAGTTTAGCCCCCCGACTAGCGGGAGGTCTAGATACGCAGTATTTT.

The V and J genes are TRBV7-9 and TRBJ2-1; 7 bases align to TRBD2. Gene TRBJ2-7 matches the end of the DNA better, so the J call may be wrong. The germline V gene has CDR1 SEHNR and CDR2 FQNEAQ (reference sequence). This CDR3 contains 15 residues. CDR3 protein: CASSLSASGDYEQYF. DNA of the CDR3: TGTGCCAGCAGCTTATCCGCTAGCGGCGATTACGAGCAGTACTTC.

This clonotype was seen ten or more times. The chain employs TRBV12-3 or TRBV12-4 and TRBJ2-1; 7 bases fit TRBD1. This CDR3 region has 15 residues. The J segment lost 2 bases and the V segment lost 5 bases, leaving 6 bases of the junction unmatched. CDR3 sequence: CASSRDSNTYNEQFF. CDR3 DNA sequence: TGTGCCAGCAGTAGGGACAGCAACACCTACAATGAGCAGTTCTTC.

In the case of this clonotype: Sequence at one end of the junction differs from germline and may be a read error. The chain links TRBV7-2 to TRBJ2-3; 9 bases are a match to TRBD2. In germline, CDR1 is SGHTA, CDR2 FQGNSA. The CDR3 totals 16 residues. CDR3: CASSARGRGGKDTQYF. The CDR3 coding sequence is TGTGCCAGCAGCGCACGGGGGCGGGGGGGCAAAGATACGCAGTACTTT.

The gene calls are TRBV7-2 and TRBJ2-2; 8 bases are a match to TRBD1. This CDR3 region has 15 residues. The V segment lost 3 bases and the J segment 1 base; nucleotides outside the gene matches: 1. Germline CDR1 is SGHTA and CDR2 is FQGNSA. The CDR3 loop reads CASSFGTGNTGELFF. CDR3 DNA: TGTGCCAGCAGCTTTGGGACAGGGAACACCGGGGAGCTGTTTTTT.

Comment on this clonotype: Just one base apart from a much larger clone, this may be a read error. This CDR3 fails to terminate in the conserved phenylalanine or tryptophan, so it likely reflects a read error. The V gene is TRBV7-2, the J gene TRBJ2-4; 7 nucleotides match TRBD1. CDR1 SGHTA and CDR2 FQGNSA come from the germline V gene. The CDR3 consists of 16 residues. The J segment lost 8 bases and the V segment lost 5 bases, leaving 15 bases of the junction unmatched. CDR3: CASSRGHRGNGDIQYS. The CDR3 DNA reads TGTGCCAGCAGCCGAGGGCACAGGGGAAATGGAGACATTCAGTACTCC.

The chain combines TRBV7-9 with TRBJ2-1; 7 nucleotides match TRBD2. This CDR3 contains 14 residues. V was pared by 5 bases and J by 6 bases, with 7 bases of the junction left unmatched. Germline CDR1 reads SEHNR; CDR2 reads FQNEAQ (reference sequence). In DNA, the CDR3 is TGTGCCAGCAGCCCCCCGGCGGGAGTCAATGAGCAGTTCTTC. Translating gives CASSPPAGVNEQFF. Based on the CDR3 plus reference TRBV7-9 and TRBJ2-1, the full variable domain is DTGVSQNPRHKITKRGQNVTFRCDPISEHNRLYWYRQTLGQGPEFLTYFQNEAQLEKSRLLSDRFSAERPKGSFSTLEIQRTEQGDSAMYLCASSPPAGVNEQFFGPGTRLTVL.

Points on this clonotype: A read error may account for a junction end that differs from germline. This rearrangement joins TRBV7-2 to TRBJ2-4; D gene unclear. Germline V lookup: CDR1 SGHTA, CDR2 FQGNSA. The CDR3 has 15 amino acids. CDR3 protein: CASSLLGSAQNIQYF. The CDR3, as DNA: TGTGCCAGCAGCCTCCTCGGGTCAGCCCAAAACATTCAGTACTTC. Based on the CDR3 plus reference TRBV7-2 and TRBJ2-4, the full variable domain is GAGVSQSPSNKVTEKGKDVELRCDPISGHTALYWYRQSLGQGLEFLIYFQGNSAPDKSGLPSDRFSAERTGGSVSTLTIQRTQQEDSAVYLCASSLLGSAQNIQYFGAGTRLSVL.